These T cell receptor beta chains were read from a single sample in a study of blood T cell repertoires in COVID-19. The assay was immunoSEQ multiplex PCR, and TCRdb's table has in-frame clones only and misses some. Of 200,000 to 250,000 clones listed, about 91% are singletons. Input material: PBMCs or T cells enriched from blood (not recorded which). These receptors all come from a woman between 45 and 65 years old with acute COVID-19. Both conserved end residues are part of each CDR3. A D gene is named only where the DNA matches it firmly. The size entry is marked missing in some rows and otherwise reads once, few, many or a size class.

J,size,V,D,CDR3,DNA
TRBJ1-2,.,TRBV19,.,CASSIFGEVVYGYTF,TGTGCCAGTAGTATATTCGGGGAGGTTGTCTATGGCTACACCTTC
TRBJ1-1,.,TRBV19,.,CASSIVTRGAEAFF,TGTGCCAGTAGTATAGTTACCAGGGGCGCTGAAGCTTTCTTT
TRBJ1-2,.,TRBV5-5,TRBD1,CASSLAPGQAASYGYTF,TGTGCCAGCAGCTTGGCGCCGGGACAGGCGGCAAGCTATGGCTACACCTTC
TRBJ1-2,few,TRBV27,.,CASSLGGANYGYTF,TGTGCCAGCAGTCTCGGGGGAGCTAACTATGGCTACACCTTC
TRBJ1-2,.,TRBV13,TRBD1,CASSLVTGGFYGYTF,TGTGCCAGCAGCCTGGTGACAGGGGGTTTCTATGGCTACACCTTC
TRBJ2-7,few,TRBV2,.,CATDDGAYEQYF,TGTGCCACCGACGACGGGGCCTACGAGCAGTACTTC
TRBJ2-1,.,TRBV6-2/TRBV6-3,.,CASSFLAWNEQFF,TGTGCCAGCAGTTTTCTAGCATGGAATGAGCAGTTCTTC
TRBJ2-7,.,TRBV9,TRBD2,CASSVGGSTTYEQYF,TGTGCCAGCAGCGTCGGCGGGAGCACCACCTACGAGCAGTACTTC
TRBJ1-5,.,TRBV7-2,TRBD1,CASSLWGQGYQPQHF,TGTGCCAGCAGCTTATGGGGACAGGGCTATCAGCCCCAGCATTTT
TRBJ2-1,.,TRBV12-3/TRBV12-4,.,CASTRDSPNEQFF,TGTGCCAGCACCAGGGACTCCCCCAATGAGCAGTTCTTC
TRBJ2-7,.,TRBV30,.,CAWTRGGVGQYF,TGTGCCTGGACCCGGGGCGGGGTAGGGCAGTACTTC
TRBJ1-2,.,TRBV28,TRBD1,CASSLGQVYGYTF,TGTGCCAGCAGTTTGGGACAGGTCTATGGCTACACCTTC
TRBJ1-2,.,TRBV6-2/TRBV6-3,.,CASSYSSVYYGYTF,TGTGCCAGCAGTTACTCGTCGGTCTACTATGGCTACACCTTC
TRBJ2-7,.,TRBV28,TRBD1,CASSSRQGASEQYF,TGTGCCAGCAGCTCAAGACAGGGGGCGAGCGAGCAGTACTTC
TRBJ1-6,.,TRBV2,TRBD1,CASSERTGQENSPLHF,TGTGCCAGCAGTGAAAGGACAGGGCAGGAAAATTCACCCCTCCACTTT
TRBJ1-2,.,TRBV18,.,CASSPQNPGTWAHTF,TGTGCCAGCTCACCACAAAACCCCGGGACATGGGCTCACACCTTC
TRBJ1-2,.,TRBV6-5,.,CASSYGQGGNYGYTF,TGTGCCAGCAGTTACGGGCAGGGAGGCAACTATGGCTACACCTTC
TRBJ1-2,.,TRBV12-5,.,CAWGLTRGYTF,TGTGCCTGGGGACTGACGCGTGGCTACACCTTC
TRBJ2-1,.,TRBV6-5,.,CASSYSMESYNEQFF,TGTGCCAGCAGTTACTCGATGGAGTCGTACAATGAGCAGTTCTTC
TRBJ2-1,.,TRBV7-2,TRBD2,CASSPRAGGSYNEQFF,TGTGCCAGCAGCCCCCGAGCGGGAGGGTCCTACAATGAGCAGTTCTTC